The sample holds a few counts of the clone carrying this TCR beta chain. This sample was included in a study of blood T cell repertoires in COVID-19. At the level of the study: The study drew acute and convalescent COVID-19 samples from the United States, Italy and Spain. The analysed material was cDNA or gDNA that came from T cells, B-cell-depleted T cells, or PBMCs.

Original data processing: From reference gene primer amplification, estimates of nucleated cell counts were derived. Using immunoSEQ multiplex PCR, the repertoire was profiled, and TCRdb retains in-frame clones only, with some absent. The V and J calls and clone size are taken from that table; D and trimming were inferred from the DNA. Of over 65,000 clones in the sample, roughly 81% are singletons; the top ten hold around 9.2%. This CDR3 has 15 amino acids. V shed 0 bases and J shed 2 bases, with 10 bases lying between them. From germline, CDR1 is LGHNA and CDR2 YSLEER. The sequence was collected from a human donor in a cohort sampled during active COVID-19. Material for sequencing was peripheral blood. The V gene is TRBV4-3, the J gene TRBJ1-1; D might be TRBD1 (5 bases). The CDR3 DNA reads TGCGCCAGCAGCCAAGATTCGGGGGGAAACACTGAAGCTTTCTTT. It specifies CASSQDSGGNTEAFF.